The 27 T cell receptor beta chains reported below all come from one sample, sequenced in a study of T-cell reconstitution after alpha-beta-depleted transplantation in children. Unique molecular identifiers were used in preparing the TCRbeta library. Using its own MiXCR run on the PCR reads, TCRdb lists one record per CDR3 protein. The sample holds hundreds of thousands of distinct CDR3 sequences; under 15% are singletons and the top ten take about 5.6%. This specimen consisted of PBMCs from the stem cell graft donor, obtained from the stem cell graft. Source of these receptors: a human donor who donated a stem cell graft to a child with combined immunodeficiency.

This clonotype was observed a few times. V is TRBV5-1 and J is TRBJ1-5; 8 positions match TRBD1. This CDR3 is built from 18 residues. Germline trimming cut 0 bases from V and 0 bases from J; bases unmatched to any gene: 8. The germline V gene has CDR1 SGHRS and CDR2 YFSETQ. DNA of the CDR3: TGCGCCAGCAGCTTGGGGGCAGGGGGCGTTTATAGCAATCAGCCCCAGCATTTT. It codes for CASSLGAGGVYSNQPQHF.

The sample holds a few counts of this clonotype. The V gene is TRBV29-1, the J gene TRBJ2-1, with D perhaps TRBD1 (5 bases). The CDR3 consists of 15 residues. The germline V gene encodes CDR1 SQVTM and CDR2 ANQGSEA. The germline V and J ends were trimmed by 4 bases and 1 base, with 14 bases remaining between them. As DNA, the CDR3 is TGCAGCGTTGTTAAAAGGGGCAGTTCCTACAATGAGCAGTTCTTC. Translating it yields CSVVKRGSSYNEQFF.

This clonotype was detected only a few times. The chain links TRBV5-1 to TRBJ2-7, with 7 bases identical to TRBD2. The germline CDR1 and CDR2 sequences are SGHRS and YFSETQ. The J segment lost 2 bases and the V segment lost 1 base, leaving 6 bases of the junction unmatched. This CDR3 region has 15 residues. Written as DNA, the CDR3 is TGCGCCAGCAGCTTGCAGGCGGGGGACCCCTACGAGCAGTACTTC. Translating gives CASSLQAGDPYEQYF.

This clonotype appeared a few times. This sequence joins TRBV12-3 or TRBV12-4 and TRBJ2-1, with D hard to call. The ends were cut back, 5 bases at V and 9 bases at J, with 20 bases in the middle. This CDR3 comprises 15 residues. This CDR3 is CASSRPRLLYVEQFF. The DNA for the CDR3 is TGTGCCAGCAGTCGCCCGCGGCTGCTGTACGTTGAGCAGTTCTTC.

The V call is TRBV12-3 or TRBV12-4, the J call TRBJ2-1, with 12 bases identical to TRBD2. CDR3 size: 16 residues. Trimming cost V 5 bases and J 10 bases; bases outside gene matches: 12. The CDR3 loop is CASSASGRVPRQEQFF. CDR3 DNA sequence: TGTGCCAGCAGTGCTAGCGGGAGGGTACCCCGTCAGGAGCAGTTCTTC.

This clonotype was seen many times. This chain connects TRBV4-3 to TRBJ2-1; TRBD2 aligns across 10 bases. CDR1 and CDR2 (germline): LGHNA, YSLEER. The trim removed 5 bases at V and 4 bases at J, leaving 5 bases unmatched. This CDR3 has 15 amino acids. Here the CDR3 reads CASSYGLAEYNEQFF. CDR3 in DNA: TGCGCCAGCAGCTACGGACTAGCGGAATACAATGAGCAGTTCTTC.

V usage is TRBV12-3 or TRBV12-4 and J usage is TRBJ2-3; TRBD2 aligns across 13 bases. There are 15 residues in the CDR3. Trimming at V came to 5 bases and at J to 10 bases, leaving 9 bases not matched to a gene. CDR3: CASSRTSGSGSPQYF. DNA for the CDR3: TGTGCCAGCAGTCGGACTAGCGGGAGCGGGAGCCCGCAGTATTTT.

The chain has TRBV5-6 and TRBJ2-7, with 8 bases aligning to TRBD2. Germline V lookup: CDR1 SGHDT, CDR2 YYEEEE. The CDR3 runs 13 residues. J gave up 5 bases and V 0 bases, and 1 base lay outside the gene matches. This CDR3 is CASSLAGGDEQYF. The CDR3 bases are TGTGCCAGCAGCTTGGCCGGGGGGGACGAGCAGTACTTC.

The chain carries TRBV7-3 and TRBJ2-7; D possibly uses TRBD1 or TRBD2 (5 bases each). V was clipped by 5 bases and J by 3 bases, with 14 bases between them. CDR1 and CDR2 from the germline V gene are SGHTA and FQGTGA. This CDR3 region has 14 residues. The CDR3 region has the DNA TGTGCCAGCAGCCCGGGACCAGGAGTCTACGAGCAGTACTTC. As protein: CASSPGPGVYEQYF.

Only a few counts were recorded for this clonotype. The V and J genes are TRBV7-6 and TRBJ1-6; the D gene is possibly TRBD1 (5 bases). The CDR3 is 15 amino acids. CDR1 and CDR2 (germline): SGHVS, FNYEAQ. V lost 5 bases and J 6 bases, leaving 14 bases between the germline ends. For the CDR3, the DNA is TGTGCCAGCAGCCATTTGGGGGGACCTAATTCACCCCTCCACTTT. This translates into CASSHLGGPNSPLHF.

The V gene is TRBV3-1, the J gene TRBJ2-1; a possible D gene is TRBD2 (6 bases). Trimming cost V 6 bases and J 9 bases, with 12 bases left between them. Germline CDR1 is LGHDT and CDR2 is YNNKEL (reference sequence). The CDR3 contains 12 residues. CDR3 bases: TGTGCCAGCAGGATGGGACTCTCTGAGCAGTTCTTC. It specifies CASRMGLSEQFF.

This clonotype was counted only a few times. The V gene is TRBV7-2, the J gene TRBJ2-1; a weak D match, TRBD2 (5 bases). The germline gives CDR1 SGHTA, CDR2 FQGNSA. This CDR3 contains 13 residues. V lost 5 bases and J lost 3, with 8 bases in between. CDR3 region: CASSVDYYNEQFF. The CDR3 coding sequence is TGTGCCAGCAGCGTCGACTACTACAATGAGCAGTTCTTC.

This clonotype was counted only a few times. The chain joins TRBV7-9 to TRBJ2-1; TRBD2 matches 7 bases. The CDR3 sequence is 16 residues long. Trimming took 2 bases from V and 3 from J; bases not matched to a gene: 7. CDR1 and CDR2 from the germline V gene are SEHNR and FQNEAQ (reference sequence). The CDR3, as DNA: TGTGCCAGCAGCTTACCGAGCGGGAACATCTACAATGAGCAGTTCTTC. Residues: CASSLPSGNIYNEQFF.

This clonotype was seen ten or more times. The chain uses TRBV7-2 and TRBJ2-3, with 8 bases lining up with TRBD2. J lost 7 bases, V lost 2 bases, and 14 bases had no gene match. CDR3 size: 17 residues. The V gene's germline CDR1 is SGHTA and CDR2 FQGNSA. The CDR3 protein is CASSLRPPGLGLYTQYF. The DNA of the CDR3 is TGTGCCAGCAGCTTACGTCCCCCGGGACTAGGTCTATATACGCAGTATTTT.

The genes are TRBV6-5 and TRBJ1-4; D ambiguous. V lost 4 bases and J lost 0, with 15 bases in between. CDR1 is MNHEY and CDR2 is SVGAGI in the germline V gene. The CDR3 has 17 amino acids. The CDR3 DNA reads TGTGCCAGCAGTTCCAGGTCCAGCCCTGCAACTAATGAAAAACTGTTTTTT. Its protein is CASSSRSSPATNEKLFF.

This clonotype has more than one count but fewer than ten. This chain uses TRBV9 with TRBJ2-1; D tentatively reads TRBD1 or TRBD2 (6 bases each). The CDR3 totals 15 residues. CDR1 and CDR2 (germline): SGDLS, YYNGEE. V lost 4 bases and J 8 bases, leaving 19 bases between the germline ends. CDR3 residues: CASSPLTIGGDEQFF. CDR3 coding DNA: TGTGCCAGCAGCCCCTTGACAATCGGGGGCGATGAGCAGTTCTTC.

In this sample, this clonotype turned up a few times. The chain employs TRBV12-3 or TRBV12-4 and TRBJ2-7; D uncertain. The CDR3 contains 15 residues. Trimming stripped 6 bases from V and 7 bases from J, with 22 bases between. CDR3 loop: CASSRWSYSLEEQYF. The CDR3 region has the DNA TGTGCCAGCAGCCGTTGGTCCTACTCCCTCGAGGAGCAGTACTTC.

This clonotype was seen at least ten times. The V gene is TRBV20-1, the J gene TRBJ2-1; TRBD1 matches at 9 bases. V dropped 5 bases and J dropped 6; count of bases not matched to a gene: 5. This CDR3 comprises 13 residues. Looked up from germline, CDR1 is DFQATT and CDR2 is SNEGSKA (reference sequence). The DNA of the CDR3 is TGCAGTGCTCTTAGACAGGGGGTCAATGAGCAGTTCTTC. Its protein is CSALRQGVNEQFF.

J is TRBJ2-7 and V is TRBV2; D ambiguous. The germline CDR1 and CDR2 sequences are SNHLY and FYNNEI. The CDR3 has 13 amino acids. Trimming removed 3 bases from V and 0 bases from J, with 6 bases in between. CDR3 in amino acids: CASSEQRSYEQYF. DNA for the CDR3: TGTGCCAGCAGTGAGCAGCGCTCCTACGAGCAGTACTTC.

The chain has TRBV12-3 or TRBV12-4 and TRBJ1-2; TRBD1 matches at 8 bases. This CDR3 spans 12 amino acids. Germline trimming cut 6 bases from V and 4 bases from J; bases unmatched to any gene: 1. The DNA of the CDR3 is TGTGCCAGCAGACAGGGGGGCTATGGCTACACCTTC. It is translated as CASRQGGYGYTF.

J is TRBJ2-7 and V is TRBV11-3; possible D gene TRBD2, 5 bases. Trimming took 5 bases from V and 3 from J, leaving 11 bases between them. Germline CDR1 and CDR2: SGHNT and YENEEA. The length of the CDR3 is 13 residues. CDR3 sequence (DNA): TGTGCCAGCAGCCGGTTGGGAGACTACGAGCAGTACTTC. It encodes CASSRLGDYEQYF.

This clonotype was picked up a small number of times. The chain recombines TRBV6-5 with TRBJ1-2, with 7 bases matching TRBD1. CDR1 and CDR2 (germline): MNHEY, SVGAGI. This CDR3 has 12 amino acids. V shed 8 bases, J shed 6 bases, and the junction held 6 bases outside the gene matches. This CDR3 reads CASGRTGDGYTF. CDR3 bases: TGTGCCAGCGGGAGAACAGGGGATGGCTACACCTTC.

Only a few counts were recorded for this clonotype. J is TRBJ2-3 and V is TRBV25-1; D remains unclear. CDR3 length: 17 residues. The V gene's germline CDR1 is MGHDK and CDR2 SYGVNS. Trimming took 0 bases from V and 3 from J, leaving 16 bases between them. The CDR3 sequence is CASSEYFPTRVTDTQYF. The CDR3 coding sequence is TGTGCCAGCAGTGAATATTTCCCCACACGGGTTACAGATACGCAGTATTTT. The full variable domain, rest sourced from reference TRBV25-1 and TRBJ2-3, is EADIYQTPRYLVIGTGKKITLECSQTMGHDKMYWYQQDPGMELHLIHYSYGVNSTEKGDLSSESTVSRIRTEHFPLTLESARPSHTSQYLCASSEYFPTRVTDTQYFGPGTRLTVL.

V is TRBV7-3 and J is TRBJ2-3, with TRBD1 matching over 8 bases. The V and J ends lost 2 bases and 4 bases, in that order; junction bases with no gene match: 8. The CDR3 sequence is 16 residues long. CDR1 is SGHTA and CDR2 is FQGTGA in the germline V gene. CDR3 amino acids: CASSLGGTGRADTQYF. CDR3 DNA: TGTGCCAGCAGCTTAGGGGGGACAGGCCGGGCAGATACGCAGTATTTT.

This clonotype was counted between two and nine times. The V gene is TRBV21-1, the J gene TRBJ2-3; TRBD1, as called in the table, went unchecked against the DNA. TRBV21-1 is recorded as a pseudogene. This CDR3 has 14 amino acids. This chain's CDR3 is CASSTGQGHDTQYF. The DNA for the CDR3 is TGTGCCAGCAGCACTGGACAGGGCCATGATACGCAGTATTTT.

This clonotype was counted ten times or more. The chain is built from TRBV12-3 or TRBV12-4 and TRBJ1-1; 7 bases align to TRBD1. The trim removed 6 bases at V and 0 bases at J, leaving 7 bases unmatched. The CDR3 extends over 15 amino acids. In DNA, the CDR3 is TGTGCCAGCAGCCCGGGACAGCTTATGAACACTGAAGCTTTCTTT. Translating gives CASSPGQLMNTEAFF.

This clonotype was detected only a few times. V usage is TRBV9 and J usage is TRBJ2-1, with D perhaps given as TRBD1 or TRBD2 (5 bases each). The V and J ends lost 2 bases and 10 bases respectively, with 22 bases between them. This CDR3 has 16 residues. Per the germline V gene, CDR1 is SGDLS and CDR2 is YYNGEE. The CDR3 DNA reads as TGTGCCAGCAGCGTCTATCTCGGGCAGGGAGTCACGGAGCAGTTCTTC. It is translated as CASSVYLGQGVTEQFF.